The 23 T cell receptor beta chains presented below share a single source sample, sequenced in a study of shared clonotypes between healthy human individuals. Some clones are missing from TCRdb's copy, which holds only in-frame ones; the method was immunoSEQ multiplex PCR. The data contain over a million clones, 65% to 80% of them singletons. Specimen: memory CD4+ T cells sorted from blood. Noted subset: CD45RA-negative fraction. The origin of the receptors is a man between 18 and 29 years old in good health.

The table lists this clone with a count of one. V and J are TRBV27 and TRBJ1-1; D might be TRBD1 (6 bases). The CDR3 runs 15 residues. The V gene's germline CDR1 is MNHEY and CDR2 SMNVEV (reference sequence). The V end lost 5 bases, the J end lost 4 bases, and 17 bases lay between the germline ends. As DNA, the CDR3 is TGTGCCAGCAGTCCCTATCCGGGGGCTGGCACTGAAGCTTTCTTT. It encodes CASSPYPGAGTEAFF.

This clone was detected once. The chain recombines TRBV19 with TRBJ1-5, with no clear D. This CDR3 contains 15 residues. V lost 5 bases to trimming and J lost 3 bases, with 14 bases between them. The germline V gene has CDR1 LNHDA and CDR2 SQIVND (reference sequence). The CDR3 DNA is TGTGCCAGTAGTGGGAGGGTGTTTGACAATCAGCCCCAGCATTTT. Protein product: CASSGRVFDNQPQHF.

The chain recombines TRBV30 with TRBJ2-5, with D possibly TRBD2 on 5 matching bases. V was clipped by 4 bases and J by 5 bases, with 11 bases between them. The CDR3 sequence is 12 residues long. The germline V gene has CDR1 GTSNPN and CDR2 SVGIG (reference sequence). The CDR3 protein is CAWKLDGETQYF. CDR3 DNA sequence: TGTGCCTGGAAACTAGATGGGGAGACCCAGTACTTC.

V is TRBV5-6 and J is TRBJ1-6; 7 positions match TRBD1. This CDR3 comprises 16 residues. CDR1 and CDR2 from the germline V gene are SGHDT and YYEEEE. J was trimmed by 6 bases and V by 2 bases; bases with no gene match: 8. In nucleotides, the CDR3 is TGTGCCAGCAGCTTCTATAGGACAGGCGCTAATTCACCCCTCCACTTT. This codes for CASSFYRTGANSPLHF.

This sequence joins TRBV5-1 and TRBJ1-1; a possible D gene is TRBD1 (5 bases). The V gene lost 4 bases and the J gene lost 2 bases, with 15 bases spanning the gap. The CDR3 runs to 15 residues. Germline CDR1 SGHRS, CDR2 YFSETQ. This chain's CDR3 is CASSRILGLNTEAFF. For the CDR3, the DNA is TGCGCCAGCAGCCGGATTTTGGGGCTCAACACTGAAGCTTTCTTT.

This chain connects TRBV7-9 to TRBJ2-2; the D is unclear. The V gene's germline CDR1 is SEHNR and CDR2 FQNEAQ (reference sequence). Trimming left V 3 bases short and J 7 bases short, with 9 bases between. This CDR3 is built from 13 residues. The CDR3 sequence is CASSLVESGELFF. CDR3 nucleotides: TGTGCCAGCAGCTTGGTTGAGAGCGGGGAGCTGTTTTTT. The full variable domain, completed using reference TRBV7-9 and TRBJ2-2, is DTGVSQNPRHKITKRGQNVTFRCDPISEHNRLYWYRQTLGQGPEFLTYFQNEAQLEKSRLLSDRFSAERPKGSFSTLEIQRTEQGDSAMYLCASSLVESGELFFGEGSRLTVL.

The chain uses TRBV7-8 and TRBJ1-5, with 12 nucleotides matching TRBD1. The germline CDR1 and CDR2 sequences are SGHVS and FQNEAQ. Unmatched junction bases numbered 5, after V lost 2 bases and J lost 6 bases. The CDR3 contains 16 residues. The chain's CDR3 is CASSLPGTGGGQPQHF. Written as DNA, the CDR3 is TGTGCCAGCAGCTTACCTGGGACAGGGGGCGGTCAGCCCCAGCATTTT.

The chain couples TRBV5-8 to TRBJ2-2; D is ambiguous. The CDR3 covers 15 residues. Germline V gene data show CDR1 as SGHTS and CDR2 as YDEGEE. V gave up 1 base and J gave up 1 base, with 8 bases separating them. The CDR3 loop is CASSLQIMNTGELFF. The CDR3 coding sequence is TGTGCCAGCAGCTTGCAGATTATGAACACCGGGGAGCTGTTTTTT.

The chain is built from TRBV7-8 and TRBJ1-4; TRBD1 matches at 8 bases. With 5 bases clipped from V and 7 bases from J, the junction kept 9 bases outside the gene matches. The CDR3 loop spans 15 amino acids. Germline values: CDR1 SGHVS, CDR2 FQNEAQ. The CDR3 nucleotides read TGTGCCAGCAGCCTGGGGGGACAGGTCTTTGAAAAACTGTTTTTT. Residues: CASSLGGQVFEKLFF. The variable domain in full, completed from reference TRBV7-8 and TRBJ1-4, reads GAGVSQSPRYKVAKRGQDVALRCDPISGHVSLFWYQQALGQGPEFLTYFQNEAQLDKSGLPSDRFFAERPEGSVSTLKIQRTQQEDSAVYLCASSLGGQVFEKLFFGSGTQLSVL.

In its sample, this clone was seen a few times. This sequence joins TRBV10-1 and TRBJ2-1; 10 nucleotides agree with TRBD1. The CDR3 is made up of 15 amino acids. Germline values: CDR1 WNHNN, CDR2 SYGVQD (reference sequence). V was pared by 3 bases and J by 2 bases, with 1 base of the junction left unmatched. Here the CDR3 reads CASSEGTGAYNEQFF. The CDR3 DNA reads as TGCGCCAGCAGTGAAGGGACAGGGGCCTACAATGAGCAGTTCTTC.

The chain is built from TRBV9 and TRBJ2-1; TRBD2 agrees at 14 bases. The ends lost 0 bases at V and 13 bases at J; junction bases unmatched: 9. The CDR3 sequence is 16 residues long. The germline V gene encodes CDR1 SGDLS and CDR2 YYNGEE. CDR3 sequence: CASSVVRGGLAGAQFF. CDR3 nucleotide sequence: TGTGCCAGCAGCGTAGTGAGAGGGGGACTAGCGGGGGCCCAGTTCTTC.

This clone was seen a handful of times. CDR3 bases: TGTGCCTGGAGTGTAGCCACAGGGAATCAGCCCCAGCATTTT. It yields the protein CAWSVATGNQPQHF. The chain is built from TRBV30 and TRBJ1-5; possibly TRBD1 for D (6 bases). V shed 0 bases and J shed 4 bases, with 10 bases lying between them. CDR3 length: 14 residues. Germline V gene lookup returns CDR1 GTSNPN and CDR2 SVGIG (reference sequence). The full variable domain, in which reference TRBV30 and TRBJ1-5 provide the parts outside the CDR3, is SQTIHQWPATLVQPVGSPLSLECTVEGTSNPNLYWYRQAAGRGLQLLFYSVGIGQISSEVPQNLSASRPQDRQFILSSKKLLLSDSGFYLCAWSVATGNQPQHFGDGTRLSIL.

The chain recombines TRBV21-1 with TRBJ1-4; the table gives TRBD1 as D, unverified against the DNA. TRBV21-1 is described as a pseudogene. The CDR3 runs 18 residues. The CDR3 bases are TGTGCCAGCAGCAACATGGGTTGGGGCCGGAGAACTAATGAAAAACTGTTTTTT. Protein sequence: CASSNMGWGRRTNEKLFF.

The CDR3 sequence is CASSRPQNTEAFF. In DNA form, the CDR3 reads TGTGCCAGCAGCCGCCCCCAGAACACTGAAGCTTTCTTT. The chain couples TRBV6-5 to TRBJ1-1, with D hard to call. CDR1 and CDR2 from the germline V gene are MNHEY and SVGAGI. This CDR3 has 13 residues. The V end lost 6 bases, the J end lost 1 base, and 9 bases lay between the germline ends.

Only one count was recorded for this clone. CDR3 region: CASSEGRGGNTIYF. CDR3 DNA sequence: TGTGCCAGCAGTGAGGGCAGGGGAGGAAACACCATATATTTT. The rearrangement links TRBV6-1 to TRBJ1-3; weak D call: TRBD1 (6 bases). CDR3 length: 14 residues. The germline V and J ends were trimmed by 3 bases and 4 bases, with 10 bases remaining between them. Germline-derived CDR1 and CDR2 are MNHNS and SASEGT.

The genes are TRBV20-1 and TRBJ2-3, with unresolved D. In germline, CDR1 is DFQATT, CDR2 SNEGSKA (reference sequence). The CDR3 consists of 11 residues. V gave up 6 bases and J gave up 5 bases, with 9 bases separating them. CDR3 sequence: CSAPGGDTQYF. The CDR3 DNA is TGCAGTGCCCCGGGTGGAGATACGCAGTATTTT.

The chain combines TRBV10-3 with TRBJ2-7; D remains ambiguous. This CDR3 region has 14 residues. The ends were cut back, 5 bases at V and 0 bases at J, with 11 bases in the middle. Germline values: CDR1 ENHRY, CDR2 SYGVKD. For the CDR3, the DNA is TGTGCCATCAGTTTGACTGAGAGCTCCTACGAGCAGTACTTC. Its translation: CAISLTESSYEQYF.

The chain has TRBV18 and TRBJ1-4; D is possibly TRBD1 (6 bases). Germline CDR1 is KGHSH and CDR2 is LQKENI. The ends were cut back, 5 bases at V and 3 bases at J, with 16 bases in the middle. The CDR3 spans 16 residues. The DNA for the CDR3 is TGTGCCAGCTCAAGACAGGCCCCTGCGGCTAATGAAAAACTGTTTTTT. Protein: CASSRQAPAANEKLFF.

Points on this clone: The sample carries other DNA sequences with the same CDR3. V gene TRBV5-1 combines with J gene TRBJ1-3, with D possibly being TRBD1 (5 bases). The CDR3 loop spans 15 amino acids. Germline V gives CDR1 SGHRS, CDR2 YFSETQ. V lost 0 bases and J lost 0, with 7 bases in between. The CDR3 reads CASSLAGGSGNTIYF. Written as DNA, the CDR3 is TGCGCCAGCAGCTTGGCGGGGGGCTCTGGAAACACCATATATTTT.

The J gene is TRBJ1-4, the V gene TRBV4-1; D may be TRBD1 (6 bases). The CDR3 sequence is 15 residues long. Trimming removed 0 bases at V and 5 bases at J, with 10 bases between. CDR1 is MGHRA and CDR2 is YSYEKL in the germline V gene. The CDR3: CASSQDWQGNEKLFF. The CDR3 DNA is TGCGCCAGCAGCCAAGATTGGCAGGGGAATGAAAAACTGTTTTTT.

As regards this clone: Other DNA sequences from this sample encode an identical CDR3 as well. V is TRBV29-1 and J is TRBJ2-1, with TRBD2 identical over 10 bases. Germline V lookup: CDR1 SQVTM, CDR2 ANQGSEA. V shed 5 bases, J shed 3 bases, and the junction held 4 bases outside the gene matches. The length of the CDR3 is 14 residues. CDR3 sequence reads: CSVSGTSVYNEQFF. CDR3 nucleotide sequence: TGCAGCGTTTCCGGGACTAGCGTCTACAATGAGCAGTTCTTC.

V usage is TRBV5-1 and J usage is TRBJ2-1; the D is unclear. The V gene's germline CDR1 is SGHRS and CDR2 YFSETQ. CDR3 length: 15 residues. The V gene lost 3 bases and the J gene lost 6 bases, with 16 bases spanning the gap. In DNA form, the CDR3 reads TGCGCCAGCAGCTCCAGACTTGGCCCCGCCAATGAGCAGTTCTTC. Amino acid sequence: CASSSRLGPANEQFF.

In this sample, this clone turned up a few times. This chain uses TRBV25-1 with TRBJ2-7, with 7 bases lining up with TRBD1. The CDR3 covers 12 residues. Losses at the gene ends were 10 bases for V and 6 bases for J; bases not matched to a gene: 9. Germline assignment: CDR1 MGHDK and CDR2 SYGVNS. The CDR3 loop reads CATRQGLGEQYF. The CDR3 DNA reads TGTGCCACCCGACAGGGCCTGGGCGAGCAGTACTTC.